The 11 T cell receptor beta chains below come from one sample, sequenced in a study of T cell repertoires in cytomegalovirus infection. For these TCRs, the target antigens are not known. TCRdb recomputed calls from the reads with MiXCR, one row per CDR3 protein. The sample contains roughly 500,000 distinct CDR3 sequences, roughly 42% of which appear only once. Sequencing used cultured PBMCs, obtained from culture after CMV antigen stimulation. The receptor set was obtained from a human donor in good health (CMV status not recorded). Some clones in this sample may be carry-over from other donors' samples.

The rearrangement links TRBV19 to TRBJ1-5; 9 bases fit TRBD1. Germline values: CDR1 LNHDA, CDR2 SQIVND (reference sequence). J was trimmed by 5 bases and V by 1 base; bases with no gene match: 3. The CDR3 runs to 15 residues. The CDR3 coding sequence is TGTGCCAGTAGTATAGCCGGACAGGGGTATCAGCCCCAGCATTTT. Its protein is CASSIAGQGYQPQHF. Variable domain in full (rest from reference TRBV19 and TRBJ1-5): DGGITQSPKYLFRKEGQNVTLSCEQNLNHDAMYWYRQDPGQGLRLIYYSQIVNDFQKGDIAEGYSVSREKKESFPLTVTSAQKNPTAFYLCASSIAGQGYQPQHFGDGTRLSIL.

This clonotype was detected only a few times. V usage is TRBV6-6 and J usage is TRBJ1-1; no clear D gene. In germline, CDR1 is MNHNY, CDR2 SVGAGI (reference sequence). The CDR3 is 13 residues long. V dropped 2 bases and J dropped 4 bases, with 8 bases sitting between them. CDR3 residues: CASSYEGGTEAFF. CDR3 bases: TGTGCCAGCAGTTACGAGGGAGGCACTGAAGCTTTCTTT.

This chain links TRBV20-1 with TRBJ2-1; D remains ambiguous. V lost 4 bases and J 1 base, leaving 11 bases between the germline ends. The germline V gene encodes CDR1 DFQATT and CDR2 SNEGSKA (reference sequence). The CDR3 is 14 amino acids. The CDR3 nucleotides are TGCAGTGCTAAGGCCAGAGGTTCCTACAATGAGCAGTTCTTC. It translates to CSAKARGSYNEQFF.

Note on this clonotype: Its ends do not fully match the called genes, so a read error is possible. The rearrangement links TRBV28 to TRBJ2-3; TRBD2 might be the D (5 bases). CDR1 and CDR2 (germline): MDHEN, SYDVKM. The CDR3 contains 16 residues. This chain's CDR3 is CASSPWPRGVSDTRYF. The CDR3 nucleotides are TGTGCCAGCAGTCCTTGGCCCCGGGGAGTCTCAGATACGCGGTATTTT.

This clonotype has more than one count but fewer than ten. The chain uses TRBV12-3 or TRBV12-4 and TRBJ1-1; no reliable D call. The CDR3 spans 14 residues. The V gene lost 3 bases and the J gene lost 3 bases, with 11 bases spanning the gap. CDR3 residues: CASSFQFPDTEAFF. The CDR3 DNA reads TGTGCCAGCAGTTTTCAATTTCCGGACACTGAAGCTTTCTTT.

The sample holds a few counts of this clonotype. The V and J genes are TRBV6-1 and TRBJ2-3; 15 positions agree with TRBD2. This CDR3 spans 17 amino acids. Trimming removed 6 bases from V and 5 bases from J; junction bases left unmatched: 9. CDR1 and CDR2 from the germline V gene are MNHNS and SASEGT. The CDR3 bases are TGTGCCAGCAGGCCCGGGACTAGCGGGGGGACAGGAGATACGCAGTATTTT. Protein product: CASRPGTSGGTGDTQYF.

V is TRBV7-2 and J is TRBJ2-7; D perhaps matches TRBD1 (6 bases). Germline values: CDR1 SGHTA, CDR2 FQGNSA. The V gene lost 5 bases and the J gene lost 6 bases, with 14 bases spanning the gap. The CDR3 has 13 amino acids. The CDR3 loop is CASSATQGFEQYF. The CDR3 DNA reads as TGTGCCAGCAGCGCAACCCAGGGGTTCGAGCAGTACTTC.

The chain links TRBV6-8 to TRBJ2-1; D not resolved. The CDR3 is made up of 13 amino acids. Trimming left V 5 bases short and J 10 bases short, with 15 bases between. CDR1 and CDR2 from the germline V gene are MNHGY and SAAAGT. CDR3 coding DNA: TGTGCCAGCAGTCTCAGGTGGGCACAGGAGCAGTTCTTC. It encodes CASSLRWAQEQFF.

The chain carries TRBV7-9 and TRBJ2-1; D perhaps matches TRBD1 (6 bases). The CDR3 is 21 residues long. The V gene's germline CDR1 is SEHNR and CDR2 FQNEAQ (reference sequence). Trimming pared 2 bases from V and 0 bases from J, leaving 26 bases between. The CDR3 DNA is TGTGCCAGCAGCTTAAGAGGTCAAGCCAGTCAGGGGTATGGCTCCTACAATGAGCAGTTCTTC. As protein: CASSLRGQASQGYGSYNEQFF.

The chain employs TRBV7-6 and TRBJ1-2; weak D call: TRBD1 (5 bases). The germline V and J ends were trimmed by 5 bases and 1 base, with 11 bases remaining between them. CDR1 and CDR2 from the germline V gene are SGHVS and FNYEAQ. The CDR3 is 14 residues long. The CDR3 bases are TGTGCCAGCAGCGAGTTGGGGGGTAACTATGGCTACACCTTC. It yields the protein CASSELGGNYGYTF.

Regarding this clonotype: One end of the junction fails to match germline, which may point to a read error. The rearrangement links TRBV12-3 or TRBV12-4 to TRBJ2-1, with TRBD2 matching 12 bases. This CDR3 is built from 13 residues. CDR3 sequence: CASSPGLAGIGVF. In DNA form, the CDR3 reads TGTGCCAGCAGCCCCGGACTAGCGGGGATCGGCGTCTTC.